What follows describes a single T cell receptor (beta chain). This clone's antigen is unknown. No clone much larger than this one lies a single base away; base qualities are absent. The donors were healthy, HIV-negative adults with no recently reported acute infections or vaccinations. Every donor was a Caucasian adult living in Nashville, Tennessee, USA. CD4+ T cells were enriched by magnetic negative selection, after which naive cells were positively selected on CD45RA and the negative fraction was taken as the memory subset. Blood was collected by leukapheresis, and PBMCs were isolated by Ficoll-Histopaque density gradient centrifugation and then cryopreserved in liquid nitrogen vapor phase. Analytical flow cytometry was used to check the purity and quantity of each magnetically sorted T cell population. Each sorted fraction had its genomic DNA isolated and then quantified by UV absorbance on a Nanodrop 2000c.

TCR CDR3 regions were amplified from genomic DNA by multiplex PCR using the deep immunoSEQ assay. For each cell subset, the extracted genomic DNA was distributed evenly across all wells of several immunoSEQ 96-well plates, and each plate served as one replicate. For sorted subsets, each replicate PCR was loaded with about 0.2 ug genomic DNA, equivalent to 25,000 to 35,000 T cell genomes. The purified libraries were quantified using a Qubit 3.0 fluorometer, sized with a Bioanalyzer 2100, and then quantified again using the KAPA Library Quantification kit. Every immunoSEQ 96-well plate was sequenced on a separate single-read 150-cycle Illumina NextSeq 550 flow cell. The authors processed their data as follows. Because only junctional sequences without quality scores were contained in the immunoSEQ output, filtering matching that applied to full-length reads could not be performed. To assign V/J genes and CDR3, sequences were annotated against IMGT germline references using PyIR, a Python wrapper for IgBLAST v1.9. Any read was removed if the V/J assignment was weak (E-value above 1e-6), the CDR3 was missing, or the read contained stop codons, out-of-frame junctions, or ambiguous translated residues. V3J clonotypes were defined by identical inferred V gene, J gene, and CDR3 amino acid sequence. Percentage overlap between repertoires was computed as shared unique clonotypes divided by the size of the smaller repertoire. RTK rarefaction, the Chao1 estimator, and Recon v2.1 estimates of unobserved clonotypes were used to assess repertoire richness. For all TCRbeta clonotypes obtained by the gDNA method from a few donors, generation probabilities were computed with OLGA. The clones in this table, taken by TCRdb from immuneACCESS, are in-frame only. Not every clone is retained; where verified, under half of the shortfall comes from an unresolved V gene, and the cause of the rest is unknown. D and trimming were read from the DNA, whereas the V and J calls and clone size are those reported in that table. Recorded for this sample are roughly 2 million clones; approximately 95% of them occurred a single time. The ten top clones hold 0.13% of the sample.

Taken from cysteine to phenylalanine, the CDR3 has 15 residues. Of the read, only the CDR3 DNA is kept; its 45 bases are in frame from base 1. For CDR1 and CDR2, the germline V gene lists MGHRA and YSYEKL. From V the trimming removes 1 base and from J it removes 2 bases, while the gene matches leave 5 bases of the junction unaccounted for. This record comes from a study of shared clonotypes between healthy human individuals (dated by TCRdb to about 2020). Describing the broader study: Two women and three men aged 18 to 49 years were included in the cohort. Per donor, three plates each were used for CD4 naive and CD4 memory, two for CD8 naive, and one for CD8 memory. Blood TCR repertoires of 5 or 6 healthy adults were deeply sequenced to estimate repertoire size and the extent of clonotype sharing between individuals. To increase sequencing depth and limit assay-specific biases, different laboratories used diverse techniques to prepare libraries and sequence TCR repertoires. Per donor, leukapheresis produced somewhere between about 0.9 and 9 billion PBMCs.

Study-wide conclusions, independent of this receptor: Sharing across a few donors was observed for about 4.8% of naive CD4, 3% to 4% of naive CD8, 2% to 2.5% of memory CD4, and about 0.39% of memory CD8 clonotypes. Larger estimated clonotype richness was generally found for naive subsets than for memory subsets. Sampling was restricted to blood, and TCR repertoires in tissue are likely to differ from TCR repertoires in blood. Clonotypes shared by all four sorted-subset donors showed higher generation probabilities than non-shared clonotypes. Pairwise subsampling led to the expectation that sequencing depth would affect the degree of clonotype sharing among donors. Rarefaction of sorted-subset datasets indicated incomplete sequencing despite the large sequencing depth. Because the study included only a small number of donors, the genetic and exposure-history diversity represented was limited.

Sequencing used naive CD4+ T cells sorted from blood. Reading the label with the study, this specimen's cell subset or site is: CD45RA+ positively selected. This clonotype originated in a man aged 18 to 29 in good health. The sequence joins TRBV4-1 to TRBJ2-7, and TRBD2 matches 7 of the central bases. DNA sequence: TGCGCCAGCAGCCAAGGGCGGGGGAACACCTACGAGCAGTACTTC. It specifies CASSQGRGNTYEQYF.